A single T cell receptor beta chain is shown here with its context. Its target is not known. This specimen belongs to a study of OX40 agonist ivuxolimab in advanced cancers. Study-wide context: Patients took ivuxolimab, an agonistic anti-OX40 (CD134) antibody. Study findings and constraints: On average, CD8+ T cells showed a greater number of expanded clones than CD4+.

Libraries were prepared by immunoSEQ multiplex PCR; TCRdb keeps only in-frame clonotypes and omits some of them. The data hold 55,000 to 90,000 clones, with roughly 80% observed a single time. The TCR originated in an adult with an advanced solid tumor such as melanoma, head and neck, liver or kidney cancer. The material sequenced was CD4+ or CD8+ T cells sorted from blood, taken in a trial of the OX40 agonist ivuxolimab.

CDR3 DNA sequence: TGTGCCAGCAGCCCGTTAGGGAAGGGGGCGAACACTGAAGCTTTCTTT. It is translated as CASSPLGKGANTEAFF. The chain links TRBV5-5 to TRBJ1-1, with 7 bases lining up with TRBD1. V lost 4 bases and J lost 1; bases outside the gene matches: 10. CDR1 is SGHKS and CDR2 is YYEKEE in the germline V gene (reference sequence). The CDR3 runs to 16 residues.